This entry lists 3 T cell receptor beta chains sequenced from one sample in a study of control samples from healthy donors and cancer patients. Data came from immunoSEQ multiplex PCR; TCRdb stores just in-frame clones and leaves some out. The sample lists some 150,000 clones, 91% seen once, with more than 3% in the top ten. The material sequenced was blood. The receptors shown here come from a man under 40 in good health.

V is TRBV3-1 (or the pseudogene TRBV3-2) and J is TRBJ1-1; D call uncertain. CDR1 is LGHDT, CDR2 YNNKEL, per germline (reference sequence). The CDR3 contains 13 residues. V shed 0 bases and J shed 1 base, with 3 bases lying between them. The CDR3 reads CASSQDRNTEAFF. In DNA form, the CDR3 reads TGTGCCAGCAGCCAAGACAGGAACACTGAAGCTTTCTTT.

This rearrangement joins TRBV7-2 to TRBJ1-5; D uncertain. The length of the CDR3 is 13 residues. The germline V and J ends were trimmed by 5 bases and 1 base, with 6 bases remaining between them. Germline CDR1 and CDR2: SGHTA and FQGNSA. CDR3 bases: TGTGCCAGCAGCCGGTGGAGCAATCAGCCCCAGCATTTT. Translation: CASSRWSNQPQHF.

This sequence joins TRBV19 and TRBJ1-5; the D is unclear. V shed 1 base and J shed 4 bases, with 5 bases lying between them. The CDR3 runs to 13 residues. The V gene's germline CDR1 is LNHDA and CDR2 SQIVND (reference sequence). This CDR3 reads CASSIAINQPQHF. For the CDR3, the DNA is TGTGCCAGTAGTATAGCCATTAATCAGCCCCAGCATTTT.